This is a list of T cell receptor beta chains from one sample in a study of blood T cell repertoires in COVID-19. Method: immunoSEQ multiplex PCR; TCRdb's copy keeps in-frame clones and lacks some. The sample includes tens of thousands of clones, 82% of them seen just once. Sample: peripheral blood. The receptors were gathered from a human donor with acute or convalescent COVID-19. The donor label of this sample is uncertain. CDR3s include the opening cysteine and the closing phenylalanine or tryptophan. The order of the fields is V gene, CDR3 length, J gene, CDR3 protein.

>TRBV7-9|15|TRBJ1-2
CASRFTDRGYDGYTF
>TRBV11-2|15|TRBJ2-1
CASSPGASADNEQFF
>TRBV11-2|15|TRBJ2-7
CASNPSSGSSYEQYF
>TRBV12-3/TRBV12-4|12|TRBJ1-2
CASSFTPYGYTF
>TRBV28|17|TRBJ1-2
CASSYPLGRGTNYGYTF
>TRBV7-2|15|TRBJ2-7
CASSPLAVTPYEQYF
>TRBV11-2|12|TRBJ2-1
CASSSVDNEQFF
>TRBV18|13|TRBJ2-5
CASLPGREETQYF
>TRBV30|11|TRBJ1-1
CAGGGATEAFF
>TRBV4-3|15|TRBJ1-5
CASSQETGPNQPQHF
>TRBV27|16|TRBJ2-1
CASRARRASGRGEQFF
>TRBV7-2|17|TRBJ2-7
CASSLAPTGLAGSEQYF
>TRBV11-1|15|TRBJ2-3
CATDKSGGSTDTQYF
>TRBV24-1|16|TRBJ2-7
CATSPTGQFPLHEQYF
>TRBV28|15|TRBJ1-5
CASSFTGVSNQPQHF
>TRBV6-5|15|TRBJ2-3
CASSYSPTSTDTQYF
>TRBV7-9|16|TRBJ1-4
CASSLGGQGRNEKLFF
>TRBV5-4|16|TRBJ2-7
CASSFGQGGRPYEQYF
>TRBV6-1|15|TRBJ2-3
CASSEQGAGTDTQYF
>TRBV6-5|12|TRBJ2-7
CASSSQGDEQYF
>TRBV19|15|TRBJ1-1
CASSSVEGRIPEAFF
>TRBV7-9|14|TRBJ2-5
CASSRGQLQETQYF
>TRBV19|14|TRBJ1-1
CASSIGTGGTEAFF
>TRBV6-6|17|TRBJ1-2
CASSPPLLTGSNYGYTF
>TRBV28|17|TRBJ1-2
CASSSPKDRGLNYGYTF
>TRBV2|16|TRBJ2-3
CASSEFVGGGTDTQYF
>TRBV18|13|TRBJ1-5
CASSRQRNQPQHF
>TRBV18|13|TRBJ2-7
CASSPPSGYEQYF
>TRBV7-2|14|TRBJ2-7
CASTPVVPSYEQYF
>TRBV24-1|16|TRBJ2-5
CATSDWTSGAQETQYF
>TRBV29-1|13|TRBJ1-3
CSVVVQGRNTIYF
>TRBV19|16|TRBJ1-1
CASSINPGSRNTEAFF
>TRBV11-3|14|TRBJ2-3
CASSLITSTDTQYF
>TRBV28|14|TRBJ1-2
CASSPDRPLYGYTF
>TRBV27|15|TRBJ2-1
CASSLLLAGRHEQFF
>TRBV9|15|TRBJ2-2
CASSPGTGIDGELFF
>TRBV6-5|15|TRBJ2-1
CASRQTSGGPGEQFF
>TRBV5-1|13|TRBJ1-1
CATSEDTNTEAFF
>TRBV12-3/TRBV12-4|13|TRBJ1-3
CASSQGFGNTIYF
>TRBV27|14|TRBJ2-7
CASRGLAGGYEQYF
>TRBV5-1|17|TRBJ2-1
CASSQSLAGGTYNEQFF
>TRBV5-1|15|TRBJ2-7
CASSLGGTGKDEQYF